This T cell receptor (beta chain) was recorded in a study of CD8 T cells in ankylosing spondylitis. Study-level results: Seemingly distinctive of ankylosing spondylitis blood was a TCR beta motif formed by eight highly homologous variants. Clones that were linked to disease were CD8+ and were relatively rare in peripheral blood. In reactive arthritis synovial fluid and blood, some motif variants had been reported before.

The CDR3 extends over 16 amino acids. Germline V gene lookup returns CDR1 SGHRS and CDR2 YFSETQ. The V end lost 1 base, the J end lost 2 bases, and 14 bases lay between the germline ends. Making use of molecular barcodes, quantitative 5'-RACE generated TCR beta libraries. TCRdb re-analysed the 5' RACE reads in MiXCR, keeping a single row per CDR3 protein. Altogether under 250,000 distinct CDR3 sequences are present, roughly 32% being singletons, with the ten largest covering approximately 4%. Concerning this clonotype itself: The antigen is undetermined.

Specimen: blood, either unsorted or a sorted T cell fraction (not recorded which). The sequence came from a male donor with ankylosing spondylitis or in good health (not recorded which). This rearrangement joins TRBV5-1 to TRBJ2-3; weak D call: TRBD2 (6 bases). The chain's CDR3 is CASSLIRSGLTDTQYF. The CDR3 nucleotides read TGCGCCAGCAGCTTGATACGGAGCGGGCTCACAGATACGCAGTATTTT.